This T cell receptor (beta chain) derives from a study of T cell changes during pregnancy in multiple sclerosis. The CDR3 has 18 residues. Per germline, CDR1 LNHDA and CDR2 SQIVND (reference sequence). Trimming pared 9 bases from V and 4 bases from J, leaving 29 bases between. Sequenced by immunoSEQ multiplex PCR; TCRdb stores in-frame clones only, minus some. The sample holds around 100,000 clones; 85% to 95% are singletons and the top ten take 0.7% to 0.9%. This chain links TRBV19 with TRBJ2-3, with D maybe TRBD1 (7 bases). Sequencing used peripheral blood, obtained before pregnancy. This sequence originates from a female donor with multiple sclerosis, enrolled in a pregnancy study. CDR3 residues: CASKGRPGGDREADTQYF. CDR3 DNA: TGTGCCAGCAAAGGCCGGCCGGGTGGTGACAGGGAGGCAGATACGCAGTATTTT.